Listed here is a single T cell receptor (beta chain). Trimming removed 2 bases from V and 0 bases from J, with 7 bases in between. CDR3 length: 14 residues. Looked up from germline, CDR1 is MNHEY and CDR2 is SVGAGI. The sample originates from a study of blood T cell repertoires in COVID-19. Study-wide background: Sites across the United States, Italy and Spain contributed samples from acute and convalescent COVID-19.

TCRdb keeps only in-frame clones here, not all; method: immunoSEQ multiplex PCR. The table has around 200,000 clones, 86% seen once. Donors were grouped by their self-reported clinical history. The sequence came from a woman in her thirties or forties with acute COVID-19. The sample comprised PBMCs or T cells enriched from blood (not recorded which). The V call is TRBV6-5, the J call TRBJ1-1; a weak D match, TRBD1 (6 bases). CDR3 nucleotide sequence: TGTGCCAGCAGTTACGGACAGATGAACACTGAAGCTTTCTTT. Protein sequence: CASSYGQMNTEAFF.